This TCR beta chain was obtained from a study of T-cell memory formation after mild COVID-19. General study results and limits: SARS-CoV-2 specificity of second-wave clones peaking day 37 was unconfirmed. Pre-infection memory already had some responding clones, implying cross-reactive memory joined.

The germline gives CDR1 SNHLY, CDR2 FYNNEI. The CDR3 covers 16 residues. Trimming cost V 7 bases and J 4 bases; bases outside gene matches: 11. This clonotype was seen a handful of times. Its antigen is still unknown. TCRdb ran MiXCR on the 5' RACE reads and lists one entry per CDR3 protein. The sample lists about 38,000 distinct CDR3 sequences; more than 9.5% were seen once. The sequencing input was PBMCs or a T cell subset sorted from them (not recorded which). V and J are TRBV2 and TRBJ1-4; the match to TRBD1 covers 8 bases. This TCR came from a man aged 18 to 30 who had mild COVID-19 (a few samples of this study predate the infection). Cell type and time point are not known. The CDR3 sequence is CASTNRDRSFNEKLFF. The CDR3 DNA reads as TGTGCCAGCACCAACCGGGACAGGTCCTTTAATGAAAAACTGTTTTTT.